This TCR beta chain appears in the sequencing data of a study of blood T cell repertoires in COVID-19. Looking at the study overall: Acute and convalescent COVID-19 samples came from the United States, Italy and Spain. T cells, B-cell-depleted T cells, or PBMCs supplied cDNA or gDNA.

The CDR3 extends over 15 amino acids. Trimming shortened V by 0 bases and J by 8 bases, and 14 bases separated the two germline ends. Germline V gene lookup returns CDR1 SGHTA and CDR2 FQGNSA. Authors' analysis steps: Reference gene primers were amplified, and this amplification served to estimate nucleated cell counts. Clones were sequenced by immunoSEQ multiplex PCR, and TCRdb holds only the in-frame ones, with some missing. Clone size and V and J calls were adopted from that table, with D and trimming inferred from the DNA. The table lists 150,000 to 200,000 clones, around 79% of them singletons. The receptor comes from a man aged 60 to 75 with active or convalescent COVID-19. The gene calls are TRBV7-2 and TRBJ2-1, with D maybe TRBD2 (5 bases). Sequencing used peripheral blood. CDR3 region: CASSLAASLYHEQFF. The CDR3 coding sequence is TGTGCCAGCAGCTTAGCGGCTAGCCTTTACCATGAGCAGTTCTTC.